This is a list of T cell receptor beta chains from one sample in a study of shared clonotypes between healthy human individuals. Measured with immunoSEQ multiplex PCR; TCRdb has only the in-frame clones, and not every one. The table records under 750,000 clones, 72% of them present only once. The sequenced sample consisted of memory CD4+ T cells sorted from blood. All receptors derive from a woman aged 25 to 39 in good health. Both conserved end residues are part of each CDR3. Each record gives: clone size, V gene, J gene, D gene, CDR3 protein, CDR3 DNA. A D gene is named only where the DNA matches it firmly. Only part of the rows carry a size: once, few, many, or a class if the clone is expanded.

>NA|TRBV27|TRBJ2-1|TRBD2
CASSSGLAGDNEQFF
TGTGCCAGCAGTTCGGGACTAGCGGGAGACAATGAGCAGTTCTTC
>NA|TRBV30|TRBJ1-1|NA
CAWSVIAGTTEAFF
TGTGCCTGGAGTGTAATAGCAGGGACCACTGAAGCTTTCTTT
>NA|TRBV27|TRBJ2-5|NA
CASSLNGNQETQYF
TGTGCCAGCAGTTTAAATGGGAACCAAGAGACCCAGTACTTC
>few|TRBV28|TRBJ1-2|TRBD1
CASTMGQGRYYGYTF
TGTGCCAGCACTATGGGACAGGGGAGGTACTATGGCTACACCTTC
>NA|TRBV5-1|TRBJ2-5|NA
CASSLLASKDGETQYF
TGCGCCAGCAGCTTACTGGCATCGAAGGATGGAGAGACCCAGTACTTC
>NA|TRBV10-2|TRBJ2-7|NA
CASSAQYSYEQYF
TGCGCCAGCAGTGCACAGTACTCCTACGAGCAGTACTTC
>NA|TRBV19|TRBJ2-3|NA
CATGIYTDTQYF
TGTGCTACGGGAATCTATACAGATACGCAGTATTTT
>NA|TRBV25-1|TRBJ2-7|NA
CASTRGGPYEQYF
TGTGCCAGCACCCGAGGGGGGCCCTACGAGCAGTACTTC
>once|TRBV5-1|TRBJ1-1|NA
CASSLSGLGRKTEAFF
TGCGCCAGCAGCTTGTCAGGGCTAGGGAGGAAAACTGAAGCTTTCTTT
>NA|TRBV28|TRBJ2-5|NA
CASSPGDRQETQYF
TGTGCCAGCAGTCCGGGAGACAGACAAGAGACCCAGTACTTC
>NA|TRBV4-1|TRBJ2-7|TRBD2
CASSPRLAASGRAYEQYF
TGCGCCAGCAGCCCACGGCTGGCAGCTAGCGGGAGGGCCTACGAGCAGTACTTC
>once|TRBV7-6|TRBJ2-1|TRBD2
CASSSPVGRVFSGSVSEQFF
TGTGCCAGCAGCTCGCCCGTGGGGAGGGTATTTAGCGGGAGCGTCAGTGAGCAGTTCTTC
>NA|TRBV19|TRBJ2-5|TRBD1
CASSIPGQGKTQYF
TGTGCCAGTAGTATCCCCGGACAGGGGAAGACCCAGTACTTC
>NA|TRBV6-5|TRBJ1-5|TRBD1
CASSSDRNSNQPQHF
TGTGCCAGCAGTTCGGACAGGAATAGCAATCAGCCCCAGCATTTT
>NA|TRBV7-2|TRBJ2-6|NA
CASSHGGYSGANVLTF
TGTGCCAGCAGCCACGGCGGGTATTCTGGGGCCAACGTCCTGACTTTC
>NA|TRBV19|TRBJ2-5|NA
CASSMRNRGGETQYF
TGTGCCAGTAGTATGAGGAATCGTGGGGGAGAGACCCAGTACTTC
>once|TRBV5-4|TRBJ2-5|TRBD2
CASRGTSGQETQYF
TGTGCCAGCAGAGGGACTAGCGGACAAGAGACCCAGTACTTC
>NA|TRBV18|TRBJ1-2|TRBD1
CASSPGQGDYGYTF
TGTGCCAGCTCACCCGGACAGGGGGACTATGGCTACACCTTC
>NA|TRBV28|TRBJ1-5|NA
CASRSIQGWQPQHF
TGTGCCAGCAGATCAATACAGGGTTGGCAGCCCCAGCATTTT
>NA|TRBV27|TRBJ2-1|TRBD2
CASSLSGTSGSDEQFF
TGTGCCAGCAGTTTATCTGGGACTAGCGGGAGCGATGAGCAGTTCTTC
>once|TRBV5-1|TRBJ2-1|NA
CASSSPFAGFSYNEQFF
TGCGCCAGCAGCTCACCCTTCGCTGGGTTCTCCTACAATGAGCAGTTCTTC
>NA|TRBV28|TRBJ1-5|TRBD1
CASSLFSEQGVLNQPQHF
TGTGCCAGCAGTTTATTTTCTGAACAGGGGGTCCTCAATCAGCCCCAGCATTTT
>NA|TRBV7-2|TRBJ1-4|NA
CASSRGLGRKLFF
TGTGCCAGCAGCCGGGGGCTGGGGCGCAAACTGTTTTTT
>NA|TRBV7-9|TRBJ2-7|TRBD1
CASSRGQGYEQYF
TGTGCCAGCAGCCGGGGACAGGGCTACGAGCAGTACTTC
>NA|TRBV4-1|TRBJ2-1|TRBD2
CASSRTLAGVLSYNEQFF
TGCGCCAGCAGCCGGACACTAGCGGGAGTTTTGTCCTACAATGAGCAGTTCTTC
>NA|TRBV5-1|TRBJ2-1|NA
CASSVDWAAGNEQFF
TGCGCCAGCAGCGTAGACTGGGCAGCGGGTAATGAGCAGTTCTTC
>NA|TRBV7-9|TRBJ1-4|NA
CASSSWTANAEKLFF
TGTGCCAGCAGCTCCTGGACAGCTAACGCCGAAAAACTGTTTTTT
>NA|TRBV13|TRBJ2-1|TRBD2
CASRLEGLREGRDNEQFF
TGTGCCAGCAGATTAGAGGGTCTGCGGGAGGGCCGGGACAATGAGCAGTTCTTC
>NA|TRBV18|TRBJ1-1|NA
CASSPATARQNTEAFF
TGTGCCAGCTCACCTGCGACTGCCCGACAGAACACTGAAGCTTTCTTT
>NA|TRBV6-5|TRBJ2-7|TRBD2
CASSPGLAGGEQYF
TGTGCCAGCAGCCCGGGACTAGCTGGAGGCGAGCAGTACTTC
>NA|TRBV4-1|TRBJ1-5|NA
CASSQDPGNQPQHF
TGCGCCAGCAGCCAAGATCCAGGTAATCAGCCCCAGCATTTT